This T cell receptor beta chain was recorded in a study of blood T cell repertoires in COVID-19. TCRdb's table, derived via immunoSEQ multiplex PCR, lists solely in-frame clones and lacks some. Here the sample spans 100,000 to 120,000 clones, 85% being singletons. Per germline, CDR1 MNHEY and CDR2 SVGAGI. Germline trimming cut 4 bases from V and 4 bases from J; bases unmatched to any gene: 3. CDR3 length equals 15 residues. The chain has TRBV6-5 and TRBJ2-2; 10 nucleotides match TRBD2. The sequence derives from a man aged 50 to 59 with acute or convalescent COVID-19. Sequencing was performed on peripheral blood. CDR3 in amino acids: CASSLTSGATGELFF. The CDR3 bases are TGTGCCAGCAGTTTAACTAGCGGGGCCACCGGGGAGCTGTTTTTT.